This T cell receptor (beta chain) is from a study of T cells in Graves' hyperthyroidism and ophthalmopathy. Study-level background: Peripheral blood was acquired at first diagnosis, ahead of any therapy whatsoever. Points from the study as a whole: With a median lead of roughly 6.2 months before onset, the model predicted ophthalmopathy.

Note on this clonotype: Its cognate antigen is unknown.

Amplification targeted TCR beta CDR3 regions from RNA transcripts. Initially, a first-round RT-PCR of the TCR CDR3 employed the HTBI primer set. One entry per CDR3 protein results from TCRdb running MiXCR on the multiplex PCR reads. The sample lists about 300,000 distinct CDR3 sequences; roughly 19% were seen once. Deletions cut 1 base from V and 0 bases from J, with 10 bases between. The CDR3 covers 15 residues. Per the germline V gene, CDR1 is MNHNS and CDR2 is SASEGT. Material for sequencing was blood. The TCR comes from a man in his fifties with Graves' ophthalmopathy. The gene calls are TRBV6-1 and TRBJ2-7; D unclear. The DNA for the CDR3 is TGTGCCAGCAGTGAAGAGGCGGAAAGCTCCTACGAGCAGTACTTC. It codes for CASSEEAESSYEQYF.